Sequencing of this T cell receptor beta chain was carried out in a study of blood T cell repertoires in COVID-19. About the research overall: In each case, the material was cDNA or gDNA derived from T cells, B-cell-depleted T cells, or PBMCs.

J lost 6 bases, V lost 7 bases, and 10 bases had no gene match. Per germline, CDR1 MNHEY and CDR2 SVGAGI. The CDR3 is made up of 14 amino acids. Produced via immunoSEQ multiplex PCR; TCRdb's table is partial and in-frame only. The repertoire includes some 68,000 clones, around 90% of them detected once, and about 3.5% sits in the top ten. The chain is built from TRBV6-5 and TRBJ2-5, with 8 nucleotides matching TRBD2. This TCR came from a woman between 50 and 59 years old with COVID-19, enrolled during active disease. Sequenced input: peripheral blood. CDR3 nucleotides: TGTGCCAGCAAGGATCCGGGAGGGATAAAGACCCAGTACTTC. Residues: CASKDPGGIKTQYF.